Reported below is one TCR beta chain. The target antigen is unknown. This sample was taken from a study of cytomegalovirus exposure and HLA in healthy donors. Study-wide context: The approximately 710 first-cohort repertoires and the 95 to 150 validation repertoires shared the same platform, a later analysis reported. Study outcomes and limitations: Most TCR sequences were rare, but some public TCRs occurred in many donors. Published work reported that the classifier diagnosed cytomegalovirus status with high specificity and sensitivity. The study listed 164 cytomegalovirus-associated TCR beta chains.

Assay used: immunoSEQ multiplex PCR; TCRdb lists only in-frame clones, some missing. The sample consists of under 150,000 clones, roughly nine tenths of them appearing once. Looked up from germline, CDR1 is MNHNS and CDR2 is SASEGT. Trimming cost V 3 bases and J 8 bases, with 13 bases left between them. The CDR3 length is 13 residues. The receptor was derived from a man aged 18 to 30 in good health and CMV-seronegative. Sequenced sample: PBMCs. The chain couples TRBV6-1 to TRBJ1-2; no clear D gene. The CDR3 DNA sequence: TGTGCCAGCAGTGACCGGGGAGAGGACGGCTACACCTTC. Its protein is CASSDRGEDGYTF.